This entry lists 20 T cell receptor beta chains sequenced from one sample in a study of technical replicates of blood from a handful of donors (dated by TCRdb to 2015 to 2018). Receptor libraries were prepared by the immunoSEQ multiplex PCR assay. The table comes from immuneACCESS by way of TCRdb, which keeps in-frame sequences with V and J called. Part of the clones is missing from these tables; in studies checked, under half for an unresolved V gene and the rest for unknown reasons. This sample has about 100,000 clones in its table, and approximately 95% of those were observed once. Roughly 0.3% of the sample belongs to the ten largest clones. The sequenced sample was T cells isolated from PBMCs. The receptors were gathered from a human donor in good health.

CDR3 sequence: CASSPEGPGLASEETQYF. The DNA for the CDR3 is TGTGCCAGCAGCCCAGAGGGTCCGGGACTAGCGTCGGAAGAGACCCAGTACTTC. The gene calls are TRBV7-9 and TRBJ2-5, with TRBD2 matching 10 bases. The V gene's germline CDR1 is SEHNR and CDR2 FQNEAQ (reference sequence). V lost 5 bases, J lost 3 bases, and 15 bases stayed unmatched. The CDR3 spans 18 residues.

The chain carries TRBV7-3 and TRBJ2-6, with D hard to call. Germline CDR1 is SGHTA and CDR2 is FQGTGA. The V end lost 4 bases, the J end lost 1 base, and 8 bases lay between the germline ends. The CDR3 is made up of 15 amino acids. CDR3 amino acids: CASSSPPSGANVLTF. The CDR3 bases are TGTGCCAGCAGCTCCCCCCCATCTGGGGCCAACGTCCTGACTTTC.

The chain employs TRBV29-1 and TRBJ2-7; D is unresolved. This CDR3 region has 11 residues. V was clipped by 2 bases and J by 6 bases, with 8 bases between them. The V gene's germline CDR1 is SQVTM and CDR2 ANQGSEA. The CDR3 sequence: CSVEQGGEQYF. The DNA for the CDR3 is TGCAGCGTTGAACAAGGCGGCGAGCAGTACTTC.

The CDR3 bases are TGTGCCAGTCGTCGAACGGGAGGGCCTAACTATGGCTACACCTTC. This encodes CASRRTGGPNYGYTF. The V and J genes are TRBV14 and TRBJ1-2; no firm D call. Germline V CDR1 and CDR2: SGHDN, FVKESK. The V gene lost 9 bases and the J gene lost 0 bases, with 17 bases spanning the gap. The CDR3 consists of 15 residues.

This chain uses TRBV9 with TRBJ2-5; 10 bases align to TRBD2. With the DNA end fitting TRBJ2-7 better, the J assignment may be wrong. The CDR3 totals 18 residues. Germline V gene data show CDR1 as SGDLS and CDR2 as YYNGEE. The CDR3 nucleotides are TGTGCCAGCAGCGTAGGACCTAGCGGGAGAGATCTGGCCTACGAGCAGTACTTC. Translated: CASSVGPSGRDLAYEQYF.

This chain's CDR3 is CSVAPSGRTDTQYF. CDR3 DNA sequence: TGCAGCGTTGCGCCTAGCGGGAGAACAGATACGCAGTATTTT. The chain couples TRBV29-1 to TRBJ2-3, with 10 bases that match TRBD2. The V and J ends lost 4 bases and 3 bases, in that order; junction bases with no gene match: 4. This CDR3 region has 14 residues. Germline V gives CDR1 SQVTM, CDR2 ANQGSEA.

The chain combines TRBV5-4 with TRBJ2-3, with 9 bases aligning to TRBD2. CDR3 length: 15 amino acids. Germline-derived CDR1 and CDR2 are SGHNT and YYREEE (reference sequence). With 1 base clipped from V and 1 base from J, the junction kept 1 base outside the gene matches. The CDR3 reads CASSLRTSGTDTQYF. CDR3 sequence (DNA): TGTGCCAGCAGCTTGAGGACTAGCGGCACAGATACGCAGTATTTT.

The chain has TRBV6-6 and TRBJ2-1; perhaps TRBD1 as D (6 bases). Per the germline V gene, CDR1 is MNHNY and CDR2 is SVGAGI (reference sequence). The CDR3 is made up of 16 amino acids. V was clipped by 4 bases and J by 4 bases, with 17 bases between them. The CDR3 sequence: CASSSEDRSEYNEQFF. The CDR3 DNA sequence: TGTGCCAGCAGTTCCGAAGACAGGTCCGAATACAATGAGCAGTTCTTC.

This chain links TRBV9 with TRBJ2-3; D perhaps matches TRBD2 (5 bases). The CDR3 is 15 amino acids. Deletions cut 0 bases from V and 3 bases from J, with 11 bases between. CDR1 and CDR2 from the germline V gene are SGDLS and YYNGEE. CDR3 region: CASSVGLALTDTQYF. CDR3 in DNA: TGTGCCAGCAGCGTAGGCCTAGCCTTAACAGATACGCAGTATTTT. Complete variable domain (other parts from reference TRBV9 and TRBJ2-3): DSGVTQTPKHLITATGQRVTLRCSPRSGDLSVYWYQQSLDQGLQFLIQYYNGEERAKGNILERFSAQQFPDLHSELNLSSLELGDSALYFCASSVGLALTDTQYFGPGTRLTVL.

The rearrangement joins TRBV7-9 to TRBJ2-7; D is ambiguous. The CDR3 spans 13 residues. V was trimmed by 1 base and J by 0 bases, leaving 4 bases between them. Germline V gene data show CDR1 as SEHNR and CDR2 as FQNEAQ (reference sequence). The CDR3 DNA is TGTGCCAGCAGCTTAGACAGCTCCTACGAGCAGTACTTC. Its protein is CASSLDSSYEQYF.

The chain combines TRBV9 with TRBJ1-1; D is perhaps TRBD1 (5 bases). CDR1 and CDR2 from the germline V gene are SGDLS and YYNGEE. Trimming stripped 0 bases from V and 0 bases from J, with 6 bases between. The CDR3 covers 14 residues. The chain's CDR3 is CASSVGDLNTEAFF. CDR3 DNA sequence: TGTGCCAGCAGCGTAGGGGACTTGAACACTGAAGCTTTCTTT.

This clone was seen only a few times. Written as DNA, the CDR3 is TGTGCCAGCCACCGGGACACCTCATACACTGAAGCTTTCTTT. Translation gives CASHRDTSYTEAFF. This rearrangement joins TRBV27 to TRBJ1-1, with a weak D call TRBD1 (6 bases). The germline gives CDR1 MNHEY, CDR2 SMNVEV (reference sequence). This CDR3 comprises 14 residues. With 8 bases removed from V and 3 bases from J, the gap between germline ends came to 16 bases.

The chain links TRBV9 to TRBJ2-7, with a weak D call TRBD2 (5 bases). CDR1 is SGDLS and CDR2 is YYNGEE in the germline V gene. V lost 0 bases, J lost 3 bases, and 10 bases lay in between. The CDR3 sequence is 14 residues long. CDR3 sequence: CASSVEDGNYEQYF. In DNA, the CDR3 is TGTGCCAGCAGCGTAGAGGACGGGAACTACGAGCAGTACTTC.

This clone came up once. J is TRBJ2-4 and V is TRBV9, with a weak D call TRBD1 (6 bases). The CDR3 covers 14 residues. Between the trimmed V and J ends, which lost 0 bases and 5 bases, there was a span of 9 bases. Germline-derived CDR1 and CDR2 are SGDLS and YYNGEE. The CDR3 protein is CASSVEGVQNIQYF. The CDR3 nucleotides read TGTGCCAGCAGCGTAGAGGGGGTTCAAAACATTCAGTACTTC.

The J gene is TRBJ1-1, the V gene TRBV9; 7 bases are a match to TRBD1. The CDR3 length is 15 residues. J lost 0 bases, V lost 3 bases, and 5 bases had no gene match. CDR1 and CDR2 from the germline V gene are SGDLS and YYNGEE. CDR3 loop: CASSGRDSLNTEAFF. The CDR3 DNA follows: TGTGCCAGCAGCGGACGGGACAGCTTGAACACTGAAGCTTTCTTT.

The rearrangement uses TRBV11-3 and TRBJ2-2; 7 bases map to TRBD1. The germline V gene encodes CDR1 SGHNT and CDR2 YENEEA. The CDR3 has 16 residues. J was trimmed by 2 bases and V by 5 bases; bases with no gene match: 8. This CDR3 is CASSPWTGNNTGELFF. CDR3 coding DNA: TGTGCCAGCAGCCCATGGACAGGAAATAACACCGGGGAGCTGTTTTTT.

The chain joins TRBV9 to TRBJ2-1; D may be TRBD1 (5 bases). Trimming left V 4 bases short and J 0 bases short, with 8 bases between. CDR3 length: 14 residues. In germline, CDR1 is SGDLS, CDR2 YYNGEE. CDR3 sequence reads: CASSRQGSYNEQFF. The CDR3 DNA follows: TGTGCCAGCAGCCGCCAGGGCTCCTACAATGAGCAGTTCTTC.

This clone was observed once. The chain uses TRBV28 and TRBJ2-5, with no clear D. Trimming took 6 bases from V and 5 from J, leaving 7 bases between them. The CDR3 is 11 amino acids. CDR1 is MDHEN and CDR2 is SYDVKM in the germline V gene. The CDR3 region has the DNA TGTGCCAGCAGGAGGCGGGAGACCCAGTACTTC. Its translation is CASRRRETQYF.

V usage is TRBV7-2 and J usage is TRBJ2-2; D ambiguous. Germline V gene lookup returns CDR1 SGHTA and CDR2 FQGNSA. There are 13 residues in the CDR3. Trimming took 3 bases from V and 5 from J, leaving 7 bases between them. This CDR3 is CASSFSTTGELFF. The CDR3 DNA follows: TGTGCCAGCAGCTTTAGTACGACCGGGGAGCTGTTTTTT.

The V call is TRBV9, the J call TRBJ1-2, with D perhaps TRBD1 (5 bases). Trimming cost V 3 bases and J 2 bases, with 17 bases left between them. The germline V gene has CDR1 SGDLS and CDR2 YYNGEE. This CDR3 spans 16 amino acids. CDR3 coding DNA: TGTGCCAGCAGCGCCTCGGGCAGGGACTCAAACTATGGCTACACCTTC. This sequence encodes CASSASGRDSNYGYTF.